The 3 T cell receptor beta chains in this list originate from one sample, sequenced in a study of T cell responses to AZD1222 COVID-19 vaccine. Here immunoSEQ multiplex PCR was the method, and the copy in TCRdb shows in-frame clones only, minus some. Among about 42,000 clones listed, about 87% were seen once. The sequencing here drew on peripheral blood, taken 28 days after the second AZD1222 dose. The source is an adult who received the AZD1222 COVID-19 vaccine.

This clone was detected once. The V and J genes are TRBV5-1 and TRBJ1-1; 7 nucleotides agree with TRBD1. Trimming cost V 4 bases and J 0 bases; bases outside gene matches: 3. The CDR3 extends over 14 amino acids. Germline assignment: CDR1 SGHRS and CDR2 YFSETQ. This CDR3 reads CASSATGMNTEAFF. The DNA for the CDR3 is TGCGCCAGCAGCGCGACAGGGATGAACACTGAAGCTTTCTTT.

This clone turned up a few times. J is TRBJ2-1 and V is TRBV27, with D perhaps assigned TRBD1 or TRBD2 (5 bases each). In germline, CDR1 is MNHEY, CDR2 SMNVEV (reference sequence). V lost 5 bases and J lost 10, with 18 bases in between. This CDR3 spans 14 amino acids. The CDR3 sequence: CASSQLGESEEQFF. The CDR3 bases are TGTGCCAGCAGTCAGCTGGGGGAGTCGGAAGAGCAGTTCTTC.

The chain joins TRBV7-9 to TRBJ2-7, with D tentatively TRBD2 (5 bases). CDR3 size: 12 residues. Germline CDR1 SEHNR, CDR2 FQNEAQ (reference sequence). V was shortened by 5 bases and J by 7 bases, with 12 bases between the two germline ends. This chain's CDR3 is CASSPLDLEQYF. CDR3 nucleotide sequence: TGTGCCAGCAGCCCACTAGACTTGGAGCAGTACTTC. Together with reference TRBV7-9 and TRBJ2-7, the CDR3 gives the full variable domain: DTGVSQNPRHKITKRGQNVTFRCDPISEHNRLYWYRQTLGQGPEFLTYFQNEAQLEKSRLLSDRFSAERPKGSFSTLEIQRTEQGDSAMYLCASSPLDLEQYFGPGTRLTVT.